The T cell receptor (beta chain) under discussion was sequenced for a study of T cells expressing NK-cell markers. Whole-study context: Seven donors tested HCMV-seropositive and one tested seronegative among the eight sequenced. Findings of the study overall: Top CD8+ clonotypes included the dominant CD3+CD56+NKG2C+ clonotypes in roughly 6 donors.

The CDR3 has 14 residues. Looked up from germline, CDR1 is SGHAT and CDR2 is FQNNGV. Of note for this clonotype: Its cognate antigen is unknown.

It was by 5'RACE template switching with UMIs that TCR beta cDNA was made. TCRdb derives one entry per CDR3 protein from the 5' RACE reads, leaving out DNA. The data include a few hundred thousand distinct CDR3 sequences; the top ten clones carry around 5%. The chain couples TRBV11-2 to TRBJ2-3; TCRdb selects TRBD1, and the lack of DNA leaves this call unchecked. The specimen sequenced was blood T cells: a sorted CD56 or NKG2C T cell subset, CD4+ or CD8+ T cells, or bulk PBMC T cells (not recorded which). The sequence was obtained from a man aged 18 to 69 in good health. Here the CDR3 reads CASSLGGQPDTQYF.